What follows are 18 T cell receptor beta chains derived from one specimen sequenced in a study of vaccination and CD4 T cells after COVID-19. Oncomine TCR Beta short-read sequencing was applied to DNA from cultured CD4+ T cells. TCRdb recomputed calls from the PCR reads with MiXCR, one row per CDR3 protein. The data show about 7,800 distinct CDR3 sequences, with about three fifths seen just once and 30% to 35% held by the top ten. The sample's treatment: roughly 10-day PBMC culture with coronavirus spike peptide pools or control peptides (ViraFEST assay). These receptors have no known antigen. The sample taken for sequencing was CD4+ T cells from blood, cultured in vitro. Every receptor here comes from a human donor who had recovered from COVID-19.

The V gene is TRBV7-7, the J gene TRBJ2-5; D is possibly TRBD2 (7 bases). The CDR3 loop spans 15 amino acids. V was cut by 5 bases and J by 0 bases, with 13 bases left in between. Germline V lookup: CDR1 SSHAT, CDR2 FNYEAQ (reference sequence). CDR3 region: CASSRGGPHQETQYF. The CDR3 DNA is TGTGCCAGCAGCCGCGGGGGCCCTCACCAAGAGACCCAGTACTTC.

The chain joins TRBV20-1 to TRBJ1-4; 9 bases line up with TRBD1. Germline V gene sequence: CDR1 DFQATT, CDR2 SNEGSKA (reference sequence). V was clipped by 6 bases and J by 8 bases; unmatched bases: 10. This CDR3 comprises 14 residues. The CDR3 DNA is TGCAGTGCAAACCTGGGACAGGGCCAGGAAAAACTGTTTTTT. Its translation: CSANLGQGQEKLFF.

This chain uses TRBV11-2 with TRBJ2-3; the match to TRBD2 covers 16 bases. CDR3 size: 17 residues. Per the germline V gene, CDR1 is SGHAT and CDR2 is FQNNGV. V shed 3 bases and J 2 bases; nucleotides not matched to a gene: 2. The CDR3 reads CASSLGLAGGYTDTQYF. CDR3 nucleotides: TGTGCCAGCAGCTTGGGACTAGCGGGAGGGTACACAGATACGCAGTATTTT.

This clonotype turned up a few times. The chain couples TRBV27 to TRBJ1-6, with 8 bases matching TRBD1. Germline loops: CDR1 MNHEY, CDR2 SMNVEV (reference sequence). Losses at the gene ends were 4 bases for V and 7 bases for J; bases not matched to a gene: 9. The CDR3 covers 16 residues. The CDR3 sequence is CASSSSGQVMNSPLHF. The DNA of the CDR3 is TGTGCCAGCAGTTCATCGGGACAGGTTATGAATTCACCCCTCCACTTT.

The chain combines TRBV4-1 with TRBJ2-1; TRBD1 matches at 8 bases. The V segment lost 0 bases and the J segment 7 bases; nucleotides outside the gene matches: 8. This CDR3 has 16 residues. From germline, CDR1 is MGHRA and CDR2 YSYEKL. In DNA, the CDR3 is TGCGCCAGCAGCCAAGATGGGCAGGGGGCGCGTAATGAGCAGTTCTTC. This translates into CASSQDGQGARNEQFF.

The chain employs TRBV6-1 and TRBJ2-2; 12 nucleotides agree with TRBD2. There are 20 residues in the CDR3. After removal of 0 bases from V and 4 bases from J, the junction contained 12 bases not matched to a gene. CDR1 and CDR2 (germline): MNHNS, SASEGT. The CDR3 DNA follows: TGTGCCAGCAGTGAAGCGAGTCTAGCGGGAGGGCCCAGGAGCACCGGGGAGCTGTTTTTT. Protein sequence: CASSEASLAGGPRSTGELFF.

The CDR3 region is CASSTGQGNYNEQFF. In DNA form, the CDR3 reads TGTGCCAGCAGCACAGGACAGGGGAACTACAATGAGCAGTTCTTC. V gene TRBV5-4 combines with J gene TRBJ2-1; 9 bases match TRBD1. Unmatched junction bases numbered 5, after V lost 4 bases and J lost 3 bases. The germline CDR1 and CDR2 sequences are SGHNT and YYREEE (reference sequence). The CDR3 spans 15 residues.

The chain employs TRBV4-2 and TRBJ2-3, with D unclear. Deletions cut 2 bases from V and 3 bases from J, with 9 bases between. This CDR3 is 14 amino acids long. Germline lookup yields CDR1 LGHNA and CDR2 YNFKEQ. The CDR3 region is CASSQTDRTDTQYF. CDR3 coding DNA: TGTGCCAGCAGCCAAACGGACCGGACAGATACGCAGTATTTT.

V is TRBV23-1 and J is TRBJ1-2; weak D call: TRBD1 (5 bases). TRBV23-1 has ORF status, its function being uncertain. With 0 bases removed from V and 0 bases from J, the gap between germline ends came to 11 bases. This CDR3 is 16 amino acids long. CDR3 coding DNA: TGCGCCAGCAGTCAATCGGGCAGGGTCTCTAACTATGGCTACACCTTC. This translates into CASSQSGRVSNYGYTF.

The chain couples TRBV6-2 or TRBV6-3 to TRBJ2-1, with D perhaps assigned TRBD1 or TRBD2 (5 bases each). The CDR3 is 14 amino acids. Germline CDR1 is MNHEY and CDR2 is SVGEGT. Trimming stripped 8 bases from V and 3 bases from J, with 14 bases between. The DNA for the CDR3 is TGTGCCAGCTCCCGGGACCCCGTCTACAATGAGCAGTTCTTC. Amino acid sequence: CASSRDPVYNEQFF.

This chain uses TRBV2 with TRBJ2-7; TRBD2 agrees at 13 bases. The CDR3 sequence is 15 residues long. Looked up from germline, CDR1 is SNHLY and CDR2 is FYNNEI. V lost 4 bases to trimming and J lost 3 bases; unmatched junction nucleotides: 3. The CDR3 nucleotides read TGTGCCAGCAGTGGACTAGCGGGGGGCTTCTACGAGCAGTACTTC. Translating gives CASSGLAGGFYEQYF. The variable domain in full, with the rest retrieved from reference TRBV2 and TRBJ2-7, is EPEVTQTPSHQVTQMGQEVILRCVPISNHLYFYWYRQILGQKVEFLVSFYNNEISEKSEIFDDQFSVERPDGSNFTLKIRSTKLEDSAMYFCASSGLAGGFYEQYFGPGTRLTVT.

The chain's CDR3 is CASSPGGAYYEQYF. CDR3 nucleotide sequence: TGTGCCAGCAGTCCCGGGGGCGCGTACTACGAGCAGTACTTC. The rearrangement links TRBV12-3 or TRBV12-4 to TRBJ2-7; D tentatively fits TRBD1 or TRBD2 (6 bases each). This CDR3 comprises 14 residues. V was cut by 5 bases and J by 3 bases, with 14 bases left in between.

As regards this clonotype: Compared with germline, one end of the junction differs, possibly owing to a read error. This sequence joins TRBV7-9 and TRBJ2-2; D is ambiguous. The CDR3 covers 14 residues. Looked up from germline, CDR1 is SEHNR and CDR2 is FQNEAQ (reference sequence). The CDR3 region is CASSLGLSTRELFF. The CDR3 DNA reads TGTGCCAGCAGCTTAGGGTTATCCACCCGGGAGCTGTTTTTT.

This chain links TRBV7-2 with TRBJ2-2, with D maybe TRBD1 (6 bases). V was trimmed by 1 base and J by 5 bases, leaving 14 bases between them. The germline V gene has CDR1 SGHTA and CDR2 FQGNSA. The CDR3 is 16 residues long. This CDR3 reads CASSLVGQGSTGELFF. CDR3 nucleotides: TGTGCCAGCAGCTTAGTTGGGCAGGGGTCTACCGGGGAGCTGTTTTTT.

This clonotype was observed a few times. The chain carries TRBV6-1 and TRBJ1-5, with no clear D. The CDR3 has 12 residues. The germline gives CDR1 MNHNS, CDR2 SASEGT. Trimming cost V 6 bases and J 5 bases, with 8 bases left between them. The CDR3 protein is CASSPGDQPQHF. CDR3 nucleotides: TGTGCCAGCAGCCCTGGGGATCAGCCCCAGCATTTT.

V usage is TRBV18 and J usage is TRBJ2-5, with 9 bases that match TRBD2. Germline lookup yields CDR1 KGHSH and CDR2 LQKENI. CDR3 length: 16 residues. V lost 3 bases to trimming and J lost 2 bases; unmatched junction nucleotides: 7. CDR3 sequence: CASSPFRLAAQETQYF. CDR3 DNA: TGTGCCAGCTCACCCTTCCGACTAGCGGCTCAAGAGACCCAGTACTTC.

The CDR3 bases are TGTGCCAGCAGTTCGACAGGGGGCTTTTCACCCCTCCACTTT. Translation gives CASSSTGGFSPLHF. This rearrangement joins TRBV2 to TRBJ1-6; 10 bases are a match to TRBD1. The CDR3 has 14 amino acids. With V trimmed by 5 bases and J by 9 bases, 4 bases remained unmatched. Per the germline V gene, CDR1 is SNHLY and CDR2 is FYNNEI.

The chain has TRBV20-1 and TRBJ2-3, with D possibly being TRBD2 (7 bases). Germline V gene sequence: CDR1 DFQATT, CDR2 SNEGSKA (reference sequence). This CDR3 region has 16 residues. Deletions cut 0 bases from V and 2 bases from J, with 15 bases between. This chain's CDR3 is CSARDPAGALTDTQYF. The CDR3 nucleotides are TGCAGTGCTAGAGATCCGGCGGGGGCCCTCACAGATACGCAGTATTTT.